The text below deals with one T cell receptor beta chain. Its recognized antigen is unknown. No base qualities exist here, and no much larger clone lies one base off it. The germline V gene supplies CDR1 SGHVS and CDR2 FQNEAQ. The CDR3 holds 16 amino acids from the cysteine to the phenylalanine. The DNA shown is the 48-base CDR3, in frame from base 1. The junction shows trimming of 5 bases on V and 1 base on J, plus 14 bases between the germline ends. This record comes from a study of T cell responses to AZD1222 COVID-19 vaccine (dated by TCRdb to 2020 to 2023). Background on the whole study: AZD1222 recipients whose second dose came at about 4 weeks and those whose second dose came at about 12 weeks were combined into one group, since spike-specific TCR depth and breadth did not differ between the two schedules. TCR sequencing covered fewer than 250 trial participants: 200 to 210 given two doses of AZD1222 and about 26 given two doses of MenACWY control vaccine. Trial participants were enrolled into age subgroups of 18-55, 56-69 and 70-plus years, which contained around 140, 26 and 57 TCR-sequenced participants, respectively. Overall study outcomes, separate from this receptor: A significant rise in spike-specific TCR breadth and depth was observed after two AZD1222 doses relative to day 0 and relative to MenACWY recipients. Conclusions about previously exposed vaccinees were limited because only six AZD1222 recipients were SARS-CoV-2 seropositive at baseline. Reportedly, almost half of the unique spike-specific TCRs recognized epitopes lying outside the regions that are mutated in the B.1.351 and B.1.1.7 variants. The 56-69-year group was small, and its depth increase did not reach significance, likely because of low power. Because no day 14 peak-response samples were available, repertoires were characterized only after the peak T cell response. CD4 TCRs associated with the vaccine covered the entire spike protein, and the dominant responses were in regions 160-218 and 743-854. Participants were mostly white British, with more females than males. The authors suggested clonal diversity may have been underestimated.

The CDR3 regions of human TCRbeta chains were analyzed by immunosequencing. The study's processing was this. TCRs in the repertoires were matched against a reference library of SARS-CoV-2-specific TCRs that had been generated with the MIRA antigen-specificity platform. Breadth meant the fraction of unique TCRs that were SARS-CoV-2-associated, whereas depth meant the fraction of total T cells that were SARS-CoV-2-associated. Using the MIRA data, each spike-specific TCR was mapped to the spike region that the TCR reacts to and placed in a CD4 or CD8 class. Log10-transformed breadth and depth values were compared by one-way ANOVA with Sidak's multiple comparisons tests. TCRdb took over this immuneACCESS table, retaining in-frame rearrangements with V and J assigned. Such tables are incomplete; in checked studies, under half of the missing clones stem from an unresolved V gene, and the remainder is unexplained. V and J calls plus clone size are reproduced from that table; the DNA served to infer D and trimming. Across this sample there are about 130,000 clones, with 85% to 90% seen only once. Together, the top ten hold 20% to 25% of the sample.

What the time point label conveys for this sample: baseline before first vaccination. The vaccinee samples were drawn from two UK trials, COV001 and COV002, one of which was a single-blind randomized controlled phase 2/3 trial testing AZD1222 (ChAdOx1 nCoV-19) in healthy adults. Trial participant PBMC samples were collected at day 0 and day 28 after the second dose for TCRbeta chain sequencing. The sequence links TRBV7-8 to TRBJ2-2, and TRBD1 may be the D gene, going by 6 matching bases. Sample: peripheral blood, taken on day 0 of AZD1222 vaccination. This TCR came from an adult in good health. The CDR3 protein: CASSNRPGQNTGELFF. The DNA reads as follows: TGTGCCAGCAGCAATCGTCCGGGACAGAACACCGGGGAGCTGTTTTTT.